Each of the 6 T cell receptor beta chains below was sequenced from the same sample in a study of T cells in Graves' hyperthyroidism and ophthalmopathy. Authors of the study amplified TCR beta CDR3 regions from RNA transcripts. Primed by the HTBI set, a first-round RT-PCR was run on the TCR CDR3. Each CDR3 protein is one row after TCRdb ran MiXCR on the multiplex PCR reads. The sample has 550,000 to 800,000 distinct CDR3 sequences, approximately 16% seen once. What was sequenced was blood. The receptors come from a man younger than 30 with Graves' hyperthyroidism.

This chain links TRBV19 with TRBJ2-1, with D perhaps matching TRBD2 (6 bases). Germline loops: CDR1 LNHDA, CDR2 SQIVND (reference sequence). V was cut by 1 base and J by 4 bases, with 11 bases left in between. CDR3 length: 15 residues. The CDR3 here is CASSIVSGRYNEQFF. CDR3 nucleotide sequence: TGTGCCAGTAGTATAGTAAGCGGGCGGTACAATGAGCAGTTCTTC.

The chain carries TRBV9 and TRBJ2-2; 7 bases are shared with TRBD2. V gave up 3 bases and J gave up 4 bases; unmatched junction bases: 6. This CDR3 contains 15 residues. Germline CDR1 is SGDLS and CDR2 is YYNGEE. The CDR3: CASSGMTSITGELFF. The CDR3 coding sequence is TGTGCCAGCAGCGGAATGACTAGCATCACCGGGGAGCTGTTTTTT.

This clonotype was observed many times. The V gene is TRBV20-1, the J gene TRBJ2-1, with D hard to call. V was pared by 5 bases and J by 5 bases, with 13 bases between. The CDR3 is made up of 13 amino acids. Germline lookup yields CDR1 DFQATT and CDR2 SNEGSKA (reference sequence). Written as DNA, the CDR3 is TGCAGTGCTCCGGAGATCTCTCACAATGAGCAGTTCTTC. Amino acids: CSAPEISHNEQFF.

In this sample, this clonotype turned up many times. This chain joins TRBV30 and TRBJ2-1; 10 bases agree with TRBD2. J was trimmed by 8 bases and V by 3 bases; bases with no gene match: 7. The CDR3 spans 14 residues. Germline lookup yields CDR1 GTSNPN and CDR2 SVGIG (reference sequence). The CDR3 bases are TGTGCCTGGAGCAAAGCGGGAGGGATCGATGAGCAGTTCTTC. This sequence encodes CAWSKAGGIDEQFF. The entire variable domain, with the rest obtained from reference TRBV30 and TRBJ2-1, is as follows: SQTIHQWPATLVQPVGSPLSLECTVEGTSNPNLYWYRQAAGRGLQLLFYSVGIGQISSEVPQNLSASRPQDRQFILSSKKLLLSDSGFYLCAWSKAGGIDEQFFGPGTRLTVL.

The chain recombines TRBV20-1 with TRBJ1-4; D possibly corresponds to TRBD1 (5 bases). Trimming shortened V by 5 bases and J by 0 bases, and 16 bases separated the two germline ends. The CDR3 length is 16 residues. The germline gives CDR1 DFQATT, CDR2 SNEGSKA (reference sequence). CDR3 bases: TGCAGTGCTCGGGCAGAGGGGACCGCAACTAATGAAAAACTGTTTTTT. Its protein is CSARAEGTATNEKLFF.

The chain uses TRBV7-2 and TRBJ1-1; D gene uncertain. This CDR3 spans 14 amino acids. From germline, CDR1 is SGHTA and CDR2 FQGNSA. Trimming pared 5 bases from V and 8 bases from J, leaving 18 bases between. The CDR3 DNA sequence: TGTGCCAGCAGCCCCCTTCTCATGGCACGAGAAGCTTTCTTT. This translates into CASSPLLMAREAFF.